The present TCR beta chain was sequenced within a study of blood T cell repertoires in COVID-19. Background on the study: PBMCs, B-cell-depleted T cells, or T cells were the source of the cDNA or gDNA that made up the material.

The CDR3 spans 15 residues. V shed 3 bases, J shed 7 bases, and the junction held 8 bases outside the gene matches. The germline V gene has CDR1 SGHTA and CDR2 FQGTGA. The assay was immunoSEQ multiplex PCR, and TCRdb's table has in-frame clones only and misses some. The table lists about 160,000 clones, just under 95% of them singletons, with about 5% in the top ten. The chain is built from TRBV7-3 and TRBJ2-1, with TRBD2 identical over 8 bases. The sequence came from a woman between 50 and 59 years old with acute or convalescent COVID-19. Sequenced sample: peripheral blood. Here the CDR3 DNA reads TGTGCCAGCAGCTTTGTATTGCGGGGGGTGAATGAGCAGTTCTTC. Residues: CASSFVLRGVNEQFF.